The 4 T cell receptor beta chains presented below share a single source sample, sequenced in a study of CD8 T cells in ankylosing spondylitis. TCRdb re-called the 5' RACE reads through MiXCR, storing one row per CDR3 protein. The sample records 150,000 to 200,000 distinct CDR3 sequences, approximately 10% being singletons. Sequencing was carried out using blood, either unsorted or a sorted T cell fraction (not recorded which). These receptors came from a male donor with ankylosing spondylitis or in good health (not recorded which).

The V call is TRBV5-8, the J call TRBJ1-1; 9 bases are a match to TRBD1. V shed 1 base, J shed 0 bases, and the junction held 1 base outside the gene matches. Germline CDR1 is SGHTS and CDR2 is YDEGEE. The CDR3 has 15 amino acids. The CDR3, as DNA: TGTGCCAGCAGCTTGCGGGACAGGGTGAACACTGAAGCTTTCTTT. It yields the protein CASSLRDRVNTEAFF. Supplemented by reference TRBV5-8 and TRBJ1-1, the full variable domain reads EAGVTQSPTHLIKTRGQQATLRCSPISGHTSVYWYQQALGLGLQFLLWYDEGEERNRGNFPPRFSGRQFPNYSSELNVNALELEDSALYLCASSLRDRVNTEAFFGQGTRLTVV.

This clonotype was seen a handful of times. The gene calls are TRBV10-3 and TRBJ2-1; TRBD2 agrees at 12 bases. J was trimmed by 9 bases and V by 6 bases; bases with no gene match: 18. Germline V CDR1 and CDR2: ENHRY, SYGVKD. CDR3 size: 18 residues. The CDR3 nucleotides are TGTGCCATCAGCGGGGGGGCTAGCGGGAGGGCCCTCGTCGGTGAGCAGTTCTTC. Its translation is CAISGGASGRALVGEQFF.

In its sample, this clonotype was seen many times. The J gene is TRBJ2-1, the V gene TRBV20-1, with 11 nucleotides matching TRBD1. Trimming at V came to 2 bases and at J to 6 bases, leaving 9 bases not matched to a gene. Per the germline V gene, CDR1 is DFQATT and CDR2 is SNEGSKA (reference sequence). This CDR3 has 16 residues. The CDR3 bases are TGCAGTGCTAGACCTTACACCGGGACAGGGGGCAATGAGCAGTTCTTC. Translating it yields CSARPYTGTGGNEQFF.

This clonotype was observed at least ten times. The V call is TRBV12-3 or TRBV12-4, the J call TRBJ2-3; no definite D call. Trimming took off 2 bases at V and 0 bases at J, with 12 bases between the two ends. The CDR3 is made up of 16 amino acids. CDR3 region: CASSLIGRSSTDTQYF. In DNA form, the CDR3 reads TGTGCCAGCAGTTTAATCGGGCGGAGTAGCACAGATACGCAGTATTTT.